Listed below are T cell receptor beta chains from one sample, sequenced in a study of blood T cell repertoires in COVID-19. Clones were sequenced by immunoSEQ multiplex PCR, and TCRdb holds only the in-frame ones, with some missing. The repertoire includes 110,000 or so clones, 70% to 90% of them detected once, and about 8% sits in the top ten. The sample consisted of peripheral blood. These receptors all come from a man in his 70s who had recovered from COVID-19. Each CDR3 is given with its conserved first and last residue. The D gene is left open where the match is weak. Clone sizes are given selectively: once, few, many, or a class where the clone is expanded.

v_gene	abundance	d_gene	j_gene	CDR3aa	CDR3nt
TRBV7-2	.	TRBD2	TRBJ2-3	CASSLASAGGDTQYF	TGTGCCAGCAGCTTAGCATCAGCGGGGGGGGATACGCAGTATTTT
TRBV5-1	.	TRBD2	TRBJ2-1	CASRALAGLNEQFF	TGCGCCAGCAGGGCCCTAGCGGGTCTAAATGAGCAGTTCTTC
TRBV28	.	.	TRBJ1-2	CASSFSGRYGYTF	TGTGCCAGCAGTTTTTCAGGGCGGTATGGCTACACCTTC
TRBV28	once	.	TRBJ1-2	CASSFPGEIGYTF	TGTGCCAGCAGTTTCCCAGGGGAGATTGGCTACACCTTC
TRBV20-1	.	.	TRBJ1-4	CSAEREEKLFF	TGCAGTGCCGAAAGAGAAGAAAAACTGTTTTTT
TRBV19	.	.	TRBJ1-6	CASMSTLNSPLHF	TGTGCCAGTATGAGCACTTTGAATTCACCCCTCCACTTT
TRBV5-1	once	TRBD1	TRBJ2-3	CASSRDRETDTQYF	TGCGCCAGCAGCCGGGACAGGGAAACAGATACGCAGTATTTT
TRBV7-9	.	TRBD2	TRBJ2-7	CASSLGLAGEISYEQYF	TGTGCCAGCAGCTTGGGACTAGCGGGAGAGATCTCCTACGAGCAGTACTTC
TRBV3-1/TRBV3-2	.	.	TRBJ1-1	CASSQKTGVVNLNTEAFF	TGTGCCAGCAGCCAGAAGACAGGCGTTGTTAACCTGAACACTGAAGCTTTCTTT
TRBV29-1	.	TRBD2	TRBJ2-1	CSVPPLRGAVNEQFF	TGCAGCGTTCCCCCTTTGCGGGGGGCGGTTAATGAGCAGTTCTTC
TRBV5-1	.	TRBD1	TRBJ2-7	CASSLWALGQGNDEQYF	TGCGCCAGCAGCTTGTGGGCCTTAGGACAGGGTAACGACGAGCAGTACTTC
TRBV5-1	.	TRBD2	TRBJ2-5	CASSLGEAGGIQETQYF	TGCGCCAGCAGCTTGGGTGAAGCGGGGGGGATCCAAGAGACCCAGTACTTC
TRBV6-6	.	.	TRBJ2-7	CASSEQGGGEQYF	TGTGCCAGCAGCGAGCAGGGGGGTGGCGAGCAGTACTTC
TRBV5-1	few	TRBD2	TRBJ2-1	CASSASGGGAYNEQFF	TGCGCCAGCAGCGCCAGCGGGGGAGGGGCCTACAATGAGCAGTTCTTC
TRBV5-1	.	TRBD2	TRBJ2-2	CASSPGPPGGTGELFF	TGCGCCAGCAGCCCCGGACCGCCGGGGGGGACCGGGGAGCTGTTTTTT
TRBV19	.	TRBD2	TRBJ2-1	CASLSGGHLNEQFF	TGTGCCAGCCTTAGCGGGGGGCATCTCAATGAGCAGTTCTTC
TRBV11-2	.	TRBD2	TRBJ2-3	CASSLGLAGELDTQYF	TGTGCCAGCAGCCTAGGACTAGCGGGGGAATTAGATACGCAGTATTTT
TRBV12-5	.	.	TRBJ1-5	CASAASGNQPQHF	TGTGCTAGTGCCGCGTCAGGGAATCAGCCCCAGCATTTT
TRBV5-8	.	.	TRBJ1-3	CASSLIIGGRSGNTIYF	TGTGCCAGCAGCTTGATCATCGGAGGCCGCTCTGGAAACACCATATATTTT
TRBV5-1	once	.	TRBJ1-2	CASSLGGQANYGYTF	TGCGCCAGCAGCTTGGGGGGCCAGGCTAACTATGGCTACACCTTC
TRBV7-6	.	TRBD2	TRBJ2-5	CAAGTHGGETQYF	TGTGCCGCCGGAACCCACGGGGGGGAGACCCAGTACTTC
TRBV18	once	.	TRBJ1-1	CASSGGGAEAFF	TGTGCCAGCTCAGGGGGAGGGGCCGAAGCTTTCTTT
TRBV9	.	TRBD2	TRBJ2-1	CASSPGLAEHNEQFF	TGTGCCAGCAGCCCGGGACTAGCGGAGCACAATGAGCAGTTCTTC
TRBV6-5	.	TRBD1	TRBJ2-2	CASSYDGTETAGELFF	TGTGCCAGCAGTTACGACGGGACAGAGACCGCCGGGGAGCTGTTTTTT
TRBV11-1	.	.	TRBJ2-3	CASSSGSDTDTQYF	TGTGCCAGCTCATCGGGTAGCGACACAGATACGCAGTATTTT
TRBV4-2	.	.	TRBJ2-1	CASSQDIAASYNEQFF	TGTGCCAGCAGCCAAGATATAGCGGCCTCCTACAATGAGCAGTTCTTC
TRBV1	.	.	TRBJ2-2	CTSSQVSDFENTGELFF	TGCACCAGCAGCCAAGTCTCGGACTTCGAAAACACCGGGGAGCTGTTTTTT
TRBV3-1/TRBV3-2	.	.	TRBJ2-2	CASSQPGANTGELFF	TGTGCCAGCAGCCAACCGGGGGCGAACACCGGGGAGCTGTTTTTT
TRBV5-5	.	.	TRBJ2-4	CASSLEGENIQYF	TGTGCCAGCAGCTTGGAGGGGGAAAACATTCAGTACTTC
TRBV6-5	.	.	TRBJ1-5	CASRARDWGNQPQHF	TGTGCCAGCAGGGCCAGGGATTGGGGAAATCAGCCCCAGCATTTT